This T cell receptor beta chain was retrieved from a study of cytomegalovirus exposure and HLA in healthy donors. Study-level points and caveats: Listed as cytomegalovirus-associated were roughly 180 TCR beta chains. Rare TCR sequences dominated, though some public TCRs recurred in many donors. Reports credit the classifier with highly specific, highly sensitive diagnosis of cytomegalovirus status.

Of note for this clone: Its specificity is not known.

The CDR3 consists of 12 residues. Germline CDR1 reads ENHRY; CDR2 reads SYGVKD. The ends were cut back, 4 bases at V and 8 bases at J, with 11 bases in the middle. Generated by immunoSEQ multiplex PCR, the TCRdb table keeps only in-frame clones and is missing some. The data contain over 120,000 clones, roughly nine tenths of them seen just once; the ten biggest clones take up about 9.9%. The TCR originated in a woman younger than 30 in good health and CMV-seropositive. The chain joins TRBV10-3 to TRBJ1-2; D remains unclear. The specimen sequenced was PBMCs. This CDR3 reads CAISAIEAGYTF. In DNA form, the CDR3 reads TGTGCCATCAGTGCCATCGAGGCGGGCTACACCTTC.